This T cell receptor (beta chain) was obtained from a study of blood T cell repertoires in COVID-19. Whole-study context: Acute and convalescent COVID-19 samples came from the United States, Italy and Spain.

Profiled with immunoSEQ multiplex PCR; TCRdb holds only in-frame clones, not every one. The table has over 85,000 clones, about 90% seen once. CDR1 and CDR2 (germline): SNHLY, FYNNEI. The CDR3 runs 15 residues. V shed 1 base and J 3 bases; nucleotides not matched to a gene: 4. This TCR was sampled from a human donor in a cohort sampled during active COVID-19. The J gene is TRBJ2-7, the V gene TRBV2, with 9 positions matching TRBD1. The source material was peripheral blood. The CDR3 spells CASSEEQGAYYEQYF. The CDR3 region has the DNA TGTGCCAGCAGTGAAGAACAGGGGGCGTACTACGAGCAGTACTTC.